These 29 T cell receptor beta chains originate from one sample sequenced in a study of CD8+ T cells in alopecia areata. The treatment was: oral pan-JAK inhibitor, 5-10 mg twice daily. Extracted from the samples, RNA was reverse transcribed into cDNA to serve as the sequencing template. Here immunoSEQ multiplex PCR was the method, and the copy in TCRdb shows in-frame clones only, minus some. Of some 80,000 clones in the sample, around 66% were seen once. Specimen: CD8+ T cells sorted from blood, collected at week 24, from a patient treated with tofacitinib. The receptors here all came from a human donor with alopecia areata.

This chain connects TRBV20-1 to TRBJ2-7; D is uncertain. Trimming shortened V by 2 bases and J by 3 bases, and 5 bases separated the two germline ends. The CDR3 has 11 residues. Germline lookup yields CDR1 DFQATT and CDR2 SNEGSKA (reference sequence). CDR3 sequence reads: CSARMGYEQYF. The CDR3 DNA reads TGCAGTGCTAGAATGGGCTACGAGCAGTACTTC.

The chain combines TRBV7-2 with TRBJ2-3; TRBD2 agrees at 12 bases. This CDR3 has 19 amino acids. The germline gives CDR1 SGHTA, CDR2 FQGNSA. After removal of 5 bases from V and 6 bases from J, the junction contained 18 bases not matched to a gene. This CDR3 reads CASSLGVLASGRASDTQYF. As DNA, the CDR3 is TGTGCCAGCAGCCTAGGAGTGTTGGCTAGCGGGAGGGCCAGTGATACGCAGTATTTT.

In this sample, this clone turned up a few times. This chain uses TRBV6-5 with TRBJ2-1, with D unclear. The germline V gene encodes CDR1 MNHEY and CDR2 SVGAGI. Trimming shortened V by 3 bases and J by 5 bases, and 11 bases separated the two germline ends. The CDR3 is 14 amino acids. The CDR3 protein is CASSYLLEHNEQFF. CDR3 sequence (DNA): TGTGCCAGCAGTTATTTGTTAGAACACAATGAGCAGTTCTTC.

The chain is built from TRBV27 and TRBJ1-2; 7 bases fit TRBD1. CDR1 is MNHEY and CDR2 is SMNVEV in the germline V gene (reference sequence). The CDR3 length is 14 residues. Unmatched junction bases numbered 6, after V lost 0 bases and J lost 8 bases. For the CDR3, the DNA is TGTGCCAGCAGTTTATCAAGGACAGGCTACGGCTACACCTTC. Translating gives CASSLSRTGYGYTF.

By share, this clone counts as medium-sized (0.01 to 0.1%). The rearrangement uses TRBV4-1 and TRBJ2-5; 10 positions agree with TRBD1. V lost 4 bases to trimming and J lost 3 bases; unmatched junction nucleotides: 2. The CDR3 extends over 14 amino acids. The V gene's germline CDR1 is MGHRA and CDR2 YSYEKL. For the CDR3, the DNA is TGCGCCAGCAGCCTTGGGACAGGGGAAGAGACCCAGTACTTC. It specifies CASSLGTGEETQYF.

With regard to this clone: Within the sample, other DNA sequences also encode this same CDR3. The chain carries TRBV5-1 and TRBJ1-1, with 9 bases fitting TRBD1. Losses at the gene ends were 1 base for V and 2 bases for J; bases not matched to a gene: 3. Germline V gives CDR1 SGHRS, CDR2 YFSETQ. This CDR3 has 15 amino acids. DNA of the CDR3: TGCGCCAGCAGCTTGACGGGACAGGGAAACACTGAAGCTTTCTTT. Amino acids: CASSLTGQGNTEAFF.

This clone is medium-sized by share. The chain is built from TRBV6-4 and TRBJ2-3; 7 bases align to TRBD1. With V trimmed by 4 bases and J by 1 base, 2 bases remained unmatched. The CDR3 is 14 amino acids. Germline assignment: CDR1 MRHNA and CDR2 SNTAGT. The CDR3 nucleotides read TGTGCCAGCAGTGCTCAGGGGGGCACAGATACGCAGTATTTT. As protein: CASSAQGGTDTQYF.

This CDR3 is CASSFGGVTGTEAFF. The CDR3 DNA reads TGTGCCAGCAGCTTCGGTGGCGTCACGGGAACTGAAGCTTTCTTT. This rearrangement joins TRBV7-2 to TRBJ1-1; D remains ambiguous. The germline V gene has CDR1 SGHTA and CDR2 FQGNSA. V lost 3 bases to trimming and J lost 5 bases, with 16 bases between them. This CDR3 spans 15 amino acids.

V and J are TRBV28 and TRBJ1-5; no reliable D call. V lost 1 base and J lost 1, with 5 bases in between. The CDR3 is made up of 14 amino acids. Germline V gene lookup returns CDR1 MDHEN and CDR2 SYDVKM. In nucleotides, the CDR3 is TGTGCCAGCAGTTTATTTGACAGCAATCAGCCCCAGCATTTT. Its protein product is CASSLFDSNQPQHF.

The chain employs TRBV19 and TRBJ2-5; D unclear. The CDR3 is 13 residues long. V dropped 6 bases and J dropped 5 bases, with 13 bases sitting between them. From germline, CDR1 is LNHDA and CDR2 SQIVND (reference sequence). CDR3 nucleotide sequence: TGTGCCAGTAGGGATCTAGGGTTGGAGACCCAGTACTTC. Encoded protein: CASRDLGLETQYF.

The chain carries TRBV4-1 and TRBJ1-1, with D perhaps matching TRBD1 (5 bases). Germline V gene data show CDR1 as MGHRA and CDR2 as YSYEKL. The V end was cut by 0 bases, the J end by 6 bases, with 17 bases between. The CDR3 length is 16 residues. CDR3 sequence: CASSQDLWGGGPEAFF. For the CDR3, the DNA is TGCGCCAGCAGCCAAGATCTCTGGGGGGGAGGGCCTGAAGCTTTCTTT.

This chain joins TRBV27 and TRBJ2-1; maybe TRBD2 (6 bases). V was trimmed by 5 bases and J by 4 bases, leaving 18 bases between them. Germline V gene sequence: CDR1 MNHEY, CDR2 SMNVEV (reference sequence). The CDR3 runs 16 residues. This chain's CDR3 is CASSAPSGPGYNEQFF. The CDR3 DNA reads TGTGCCAGCAGTGCCCCAAGCGGGCCCGGGTACAATGAGCAGTTCTTC.

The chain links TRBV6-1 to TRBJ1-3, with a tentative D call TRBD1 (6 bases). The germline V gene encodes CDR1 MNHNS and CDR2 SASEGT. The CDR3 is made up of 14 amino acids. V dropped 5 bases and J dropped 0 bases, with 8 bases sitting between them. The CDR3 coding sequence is TGTGCCAGCAGTACAGGGTTCTCTGGAAACACCATATATTTT. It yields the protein CASSTGFSGNTIYF.

The CDR3 DNA sequence: TGTGCCAGCAGCGTAGACAGGGGCAGCGAGCAGTACTTC. Translation gives CASSVDRGSEQYF. The chain has TRBV9 and TRBJ2-7, with 7 nucleotides matching TRBD1. This CDR3 contains 13 residues. Losses at the gene ends were 0 bases for V and 6 bases for J; bases not matched to a gene: 3. Looked up from germline, CDR1 is SGDLS and CDR2 is YYNGEE. The variable domain in full, completed from reference TRBV9 and TRBJ2-7, reads DSGVTQTPKHLITATGQRVTLRCSPRSGDLSVYWYQQSLDQGLQFLIQYYNGEERAKGNILERFSAQQFPDLHSELNLSSLELGDSALYFCASSVDRGSEQYFGPGTRLTVT.

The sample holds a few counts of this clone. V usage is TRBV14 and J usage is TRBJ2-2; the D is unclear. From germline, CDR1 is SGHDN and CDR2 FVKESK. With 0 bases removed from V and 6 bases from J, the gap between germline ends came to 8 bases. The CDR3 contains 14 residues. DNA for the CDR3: TGTGCCAGCAGCCAAGATTATCCCGCCGGGGAGCTGTTTTTT. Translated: CASSQDYPAGELFF.

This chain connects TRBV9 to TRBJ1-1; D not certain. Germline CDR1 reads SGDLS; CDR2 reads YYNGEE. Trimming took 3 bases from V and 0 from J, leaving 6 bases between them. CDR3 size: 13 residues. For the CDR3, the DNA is TGTGCCAGCAGCGGAGAGATGAACACTGAAGCTTTCTTT. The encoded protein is CASSGEMNTEAFF.

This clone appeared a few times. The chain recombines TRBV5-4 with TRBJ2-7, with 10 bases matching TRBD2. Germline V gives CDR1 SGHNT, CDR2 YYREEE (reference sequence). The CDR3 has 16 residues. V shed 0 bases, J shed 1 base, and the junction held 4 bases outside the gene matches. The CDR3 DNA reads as TGTGCCAGCAGCTTGGAACTAGCGGGATGGTCCTACGAGCAGTACTTC. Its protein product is CASSLELAGWSYEQYF.

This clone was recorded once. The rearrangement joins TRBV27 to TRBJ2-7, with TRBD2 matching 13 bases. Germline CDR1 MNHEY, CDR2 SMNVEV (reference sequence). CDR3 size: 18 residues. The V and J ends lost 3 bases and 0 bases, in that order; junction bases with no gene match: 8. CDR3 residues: CASSFRTSGGARSYEQYF. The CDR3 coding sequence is TGTGCCAGCAGTTTCCGCACTAGCGGGGGGGCCCGCTCCTACGAGCAGTACTTC.

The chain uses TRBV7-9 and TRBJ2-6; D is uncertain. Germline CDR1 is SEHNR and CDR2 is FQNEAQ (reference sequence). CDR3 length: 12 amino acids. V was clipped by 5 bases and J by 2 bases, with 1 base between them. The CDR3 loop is CASSPGANVLTF. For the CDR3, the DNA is TGTGCCAGCAGCCCTGGGGCCAACGTCCTGACTTTC.

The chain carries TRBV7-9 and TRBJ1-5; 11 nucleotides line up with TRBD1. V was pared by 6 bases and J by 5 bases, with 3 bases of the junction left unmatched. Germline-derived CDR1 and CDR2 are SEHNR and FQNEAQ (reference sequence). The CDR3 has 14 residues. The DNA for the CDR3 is TGTGCCAGCAGGGGGACAGGGGGAGATCAGCCCCAGCATTTT. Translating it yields CASRGTGGDQPQHF.

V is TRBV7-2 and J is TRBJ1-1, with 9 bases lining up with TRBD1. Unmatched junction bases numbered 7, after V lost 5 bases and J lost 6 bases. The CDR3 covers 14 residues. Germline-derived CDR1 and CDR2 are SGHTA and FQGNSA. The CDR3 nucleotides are TGTGCCAGCAGCCAGGGACAGGGAGGGGCTGAAGCTTTCTTT. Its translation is CASSQGQGGAEAFF. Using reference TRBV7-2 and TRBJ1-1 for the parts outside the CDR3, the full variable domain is GAGVSQSPSNKVTEKGKDVELRCDPISGHTALYWYRQSLGQGLEFLIYFQGNSAPDKSGLPSDRFSAERTGGSVSTLTIQRTQQEDSAVYLCASSQGQGGAEAFFGQGTRLTVV.

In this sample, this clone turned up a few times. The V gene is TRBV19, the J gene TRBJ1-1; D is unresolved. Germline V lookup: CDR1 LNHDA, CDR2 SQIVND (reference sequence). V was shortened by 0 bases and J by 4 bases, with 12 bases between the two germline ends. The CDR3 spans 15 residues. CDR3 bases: TGTGCCAGTAGTATAGAGGGTGGGCCTGGCACTGAAGCTTTCTTT. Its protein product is CASSIEGGPGTEAFF.

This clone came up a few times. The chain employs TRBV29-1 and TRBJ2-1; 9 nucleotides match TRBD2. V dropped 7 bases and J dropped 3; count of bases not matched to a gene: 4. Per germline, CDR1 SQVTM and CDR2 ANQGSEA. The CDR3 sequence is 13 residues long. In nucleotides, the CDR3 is TGCAGCGCACAGCGGGGGGACTACAATGAGCAGTTCTTC. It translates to CSAQRGDYNEQFF.

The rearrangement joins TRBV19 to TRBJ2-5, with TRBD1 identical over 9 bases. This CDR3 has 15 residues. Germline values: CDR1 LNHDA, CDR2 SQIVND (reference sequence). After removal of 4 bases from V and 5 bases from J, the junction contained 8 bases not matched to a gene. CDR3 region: CASSTSDRGRETQYF. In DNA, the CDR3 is TGTGCCAGTAGTACCTCGGACAGGGGAAGGGAGACCCAGTACTTC.

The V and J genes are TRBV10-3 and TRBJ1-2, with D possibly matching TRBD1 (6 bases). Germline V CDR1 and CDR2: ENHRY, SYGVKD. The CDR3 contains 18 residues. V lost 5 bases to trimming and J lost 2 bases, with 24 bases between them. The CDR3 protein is CAISQFGQPVDPNYGYTF. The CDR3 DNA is TGTGCCATCAGTCAATTCGGACAGCCGGTGGACCCCAACTATGGCTACACCTTC.

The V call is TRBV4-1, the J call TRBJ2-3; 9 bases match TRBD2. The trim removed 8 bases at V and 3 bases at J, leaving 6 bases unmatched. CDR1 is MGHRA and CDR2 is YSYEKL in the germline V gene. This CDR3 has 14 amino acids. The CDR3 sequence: CASAPGLATDTQYF. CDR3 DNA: TGCGCCAGCGCACCGGGACTAGCAACAGATACGCAGTATTTT.

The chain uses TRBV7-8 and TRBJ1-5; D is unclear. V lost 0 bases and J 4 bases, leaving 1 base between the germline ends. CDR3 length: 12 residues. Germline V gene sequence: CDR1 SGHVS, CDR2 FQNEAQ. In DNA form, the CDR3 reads TGTGCCAGCAGCTTAGCGAATCAGCCCCAGCATTTT. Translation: CASSLANQPQHF.

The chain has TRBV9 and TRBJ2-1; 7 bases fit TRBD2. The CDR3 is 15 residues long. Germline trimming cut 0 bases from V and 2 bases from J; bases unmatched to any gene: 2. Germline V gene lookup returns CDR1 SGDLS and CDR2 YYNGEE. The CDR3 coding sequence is TGTGCCAGCAGCGTAGGGACTAGTGCCTACAATGAGCAGTTCTTC. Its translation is CASSVGTSAYNEQFF.

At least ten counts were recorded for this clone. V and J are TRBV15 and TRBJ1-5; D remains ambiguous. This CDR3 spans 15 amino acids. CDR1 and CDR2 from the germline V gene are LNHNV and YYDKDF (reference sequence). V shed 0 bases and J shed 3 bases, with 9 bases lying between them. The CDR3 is CATSRDPTSNQPQHF. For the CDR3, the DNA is TGTGCCACCAGCAGAGATCCGACTTCCAATCAGCCCCAGCATTTT. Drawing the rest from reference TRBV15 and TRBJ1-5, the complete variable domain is DAMVIQNPRYQVTQFGKPVTLSCSQTLNHNVMYWYQQKSSQAPKLLFHYYDKDFNNEADTPDNFQSRRPNTSFCFLDIRSPGLGDTAMYLCATSRDPTSNQPQHFGDGTRLSIL.